The clone carrying this TCR beta chain has at least ten counts. Its cognate antigen is unknown. This entry belongs to a study of neurological immune-mediated disorders. The V end was cut by 4 bases, the J end by 3 bases, with 18 bases between. CDR3 length: 16 amino acids. Germline V gene sequence: CDR1 MNHEY, CDR2 SMNVEV (reference sequence). In TCRdb, the 5' RACE reads were re-called with MiXCR into one record per CDR3 protein. Of approximately 51,000 distinct CDR3 sequences in the sample, about 3.7% were seen once. Study observations and caveats: The expanded clones of different subjects shared no CDR3 amino acid sequences (suggesting private repertoires in all groups). The level of TCR clonal expansion was highest in patients with HTLV-1-associated myelopathy and lowest in multiple sclerosis, where it fell below the level seen in healthy controls.

This chain joins TRBV27 and TRBJ1-2, with D possibly TRBD1 on 5 matching bases. The sequence came from a middle-aged man with multiple sclerosis. Sequenced material: PBMCs. CDR3 region: CASSWGNTRRHYGYTF. The CDR3 DNA sequence: TGTGCCAGCAGTTGGGGGAACACCCGACGGCACTATGGCTACACCTTC.